These 21 T cell receptor beta chains originate from one sample sequenced in a study of regulatory T cells in long-lasting Graves disease. Time point denoted: newly diagnosed GD, antithyroid drugs for less than 3 months. Isolated PBMC RNA provided the starting material for the TCR library. Investigators prepared the TCR beta libraries by applying iRepertoire HTBI primers and Arm-PCR of CDR3 regions. TCRdb reprocessed the multiplex PCR reads via MiXCR and lists one record per CDR3 protein. The sample holds approximately 560,000 distinct CDR3 sequences, about 16% seen once. These data are also associated with another study on T cells in Graves' hyperthyroidism and ophthalmopathy.

The specimen was peripheral blood mononuclear cells (PBMCs), collected at new diagnosis, from a patient treated with antithyroid drugs. Source of these receptors: a man aged 18-30 years with Graves disease.

The rearrangement joins TRBV20-1 to TRBJ1-2, with D possibly matching TRBD1 (6 bases). CDR3 length: 16 amino acids. Germline values: CDR1 DFQATT, CDR2 SNEGSKA (reference sequence). Trimming left V 8 bases short and J 4 bases short, with 26 bases between. The CDR3 sequence: CSSLATTGETTYGYTF. DNA for the CDR3: TGCAGTTCACTCGCTACGACAGGCGAGACGACCTATGGCTACACCTTC.

This clonotype was counted only a few times. The rearrangement joins TRBV15 to TRBJ1-5; D might be TRBD1 (5 bases). The CDR3 covers 13 residues. V gave up 8 bases and J gave up 7 bases, with 15 bases separating them. The V gene's germline CDR1 is LNHNV and CDR2 YYDKDF (reference sequence). The CDR3 loop is CATGGGGVQPQHF. The CDR3 nucleotides are TGTGCCACCGGGGGGGGGGGAGTACAGCCCCAGCATTTT.

The count of this clonotype is one. A much larger clone sits a single nucleotide away, making a read error possible. This chain uses TRBV20-1 with TRBJ2-5; no reliable D call. Per germline, CDR1 DFQATT and CDR2 SNEGSKA (reference sequence). Trimming took 3 bases from V and 11 from J, leaving 16 bases between them. The CDR3 runs to 12 residues. The CDR3 coding sequence is TGCAGTGCTAGTGTCCGGTACAATGAGCAGTACTTC. Translated, it gives CSASVRYNEQYF.

In its sample, this clonotype was seen many times. The CDR3 here is CASSLGWGNQPQHF. CDR3 DNA: TGTGCCAGCAGCCTGGGTTGGGGCAATCAGCCCCAGCATTTT. The J gene is TRBJ1-5, the V gene TRBV7-9; D ambiguous. The V gene's germline CDR1 is SEHNR and CDR2 FQNEAQ (reference sequence). The CDR3 is made up of 14 amino acids. The germline V and J ends were trimmed by 5 bases and 2 bases, with 10 bases remaining between them.

The chain has TRBV5-5 and TRBJ2-1, with 9 bases matching TRBD1. J lost 11 bases, V lost 2 bases, and 8 bases had no gene match. The length of the CDR3 is 14 residues. Germline V gene data show CDR1 as SGHKS and CDR2 as YYEKEE (reference sequence). The CDR3 region has the DNA TGTGCCAGCAGCTTTGAGCCGGGACAGGGACAGCAGTTCTTC. It translates to CASSFEPGQGQQFF.

This rearrangement joins TRBV6-4 to TRBJ2-1; D not resolved. The length of the CDR3 is 12 residues. Germline assignment: CDR1 MRHNA and CDR2 SNTAGT. The ends were cut back, 0 bases at V and 8 bases at J, with 5 bases in the middle. The CDR3 reads CASSDSNYEQFF. The CDR3 nucleotides read TGTGCCAGCAGTGACTCTAACTATGAGCAGTTCTTC.

The chain employs TRBV7-6 and TRBJ2-1, with a weak D call TRBD2 (6 bases). The CDR3 totals 12 residues. Germline V gene data show CDR1 as SGHVS and CDR2 as FNYEAQ. The germline V and J ends were trimmed by 5 bases and 10 bases, with 12 bases remaining between them. The CDR3 protein is CASSPDREEQFF. The CDR3 DNA is TGTGCCAGCAGCCCTGACCGGGAGGAGCAGTTCTTC.

This clonotype has a handful of counts. The chain is built from TRBV5-1 and TRBJ2-1; TRBD2 matches 10 bases. CDR3 length: 16 residues. Germline assignment: CDR1 SGHRS and CDR2 YFSETQ. The ends lost 4 bases at V and 6 bases at J; junction bases unmatched: 10. The CDR3 loop reads CASSSTSGTIFNEQFF. The CDR3 bases are TGCGCCAGCAGCAGCACTAGCGGGACAATATTCAATGAGCAGTTCTTC.

This clonotype was observed many times. V gene TRBV20-1 combines with J gene TRBJ2-5; 8 positions match TRBD2. CDR1 is DFQATT and CDR2 is SNEGSKA in the germline V gene (reference sequence). The CDR3 is 16 residues long. V shed 5 bases and J 6 bases; nucleotides not matched to a gene: 17. CDR3 region: CSADHSEREWAKTQYF. The CDR3 DNA follows: TGCAGTGCTGACCATTCCGAGCGGGAGTGGGCGAAGACCCAGTACTTC.

This clonotype has at least ten counts. The rearrangement links TRBV27 to TRBJ1-1; D might be TRBD1 (6 bases). Germline loops: CDR1 MNHEY, CDR2 SMNVEV (reference sequence). V lost 5 bases, J lost 6 bases, and 19 bases lay in between. There are 15 residues in the CDR3. CDR3 sequence reads: CASSVGIAGVSEAFF. In DNA form, the CDR3 reads TGTGCCAGCAGTGTGGGCATCGCAGGGGTTTCTGAAGCTTTCTTT.

This clonotype was observed a handful of times. The chain recombines TRBV20-1 with TRBJ1-5; D might be TRBD1 (5 bases). Between the trimmed V and J ends, which lost 1 base and 6 bases, there was a span of 22 bases. The CDR3 contains 17 residues. CDR1 is DFQATT and CDR2 is SNEGSKA in the germline V gene (reference sequence). The CDR3 loop reads CSARAGGGKGFGQPQHF. The CDR3 DNA reads TGCAGTGCTAGAGCGGGGGGGGGTAAGGGGTTCGGTCAGCCCCAGCATTTT.

This clonotype turned up a few times. This chain connects TRBV7-9 to TRBJ2-7; D is possibly TRBD2 (6 bases). This CDR3 comprises 15 residues. Deletions cut 3 bases from V and 0 bases from J, with 12 bases between. Per the germline V gene, CDR1 is SEHNR and CDR2 is FQNEAQ (reference sequence). The CDR3 region is CASSFPGVRSYEQYF. The CDR3 nucleotides are TGTGCCAGCAGCTTCCCGGGAGTTCGCTCCTACGAGCAGTACTTC.

This clonotype was seen only a few times. The chain has TRBV7-9 and TRBJ2-7; TRBD2 matches at 7 bases. The CDR3 consists of 14 residues. Germline V CDR1 and CDR2: SEHNR, FQNEAQ (reference sequence). The V segment lost 4 bases and the J segment 4 bases; nucleotides outside the gene matches: 7. The CDR3 bases are TGTGCCAGCAGCTCACCGGGACTAAAATACGAGCAGTACTTC. Residues: CASSSPGLKYEQYF.

This clonotype showed up many times. The CDR3 DNA sequence: TGCGCCAGCAGTCGGGGGCATGACTATGGCTACACCTTC. It codes for CASSRGHDYGYTF. The chain joins TRBV10-1 to TRBJ1-2, with TRBD1 as a possible D gene (6 bases). The germline gives CDR1 WNHNN, CDR2 SYGVQD (reference sequence). V shed 5 bases and J shed 3 bases, with 10 bases lying between them. This CDR3 is 13 amino acids long.

This clonotype came up many times. The rearrangement links TRBV6-1 to TRBJ1-2; D uncertain. V lost 7 bases and J lost 0, with 9 bases in between. The CDR3 covers 13 residues. The germline V gene has CDR1 MNHNS and CDR2 SASEGT. The CDR3 loop reads CASMSGANYGYTF. In DNA, the CDR3 is TGTGCCAGCATGAGTGGGGCTAACTATGGCTACACCTTC.

This clonotype has at least ten counts. The V gene is TRBV7-9, the J gene TRBJ2-7; D gene uncertain. V lost 3 bases and J 3 bases, leaving 9 bases between the germline ends. Germline V gene lookup returns CDR1 SEHNR and CDR2 FQNEAQ (reference sequence). This CDR3 comprises 13 residues. DNA for the CDR3: TGTGCCAGCAGCTTGGGGAAAGACTACGAGCAGTACTTC. Translated: CASSLGKDYEQYF. Variable domain in full (rest from reference TRBV7-9 and TRBJ2-7): DTGVSQNPRHKITKRGQNVTFRCDPISEHNRLYWYRQTLGQGPEFLTYFQNEAQLEKSRLLSDRFSAERPKGSFSTLEIQRTEQGDSAMYLCASSLGKDYEQYFGPGTRLTVT.

This clonotype came up a few times. The chain links TRBV3-1 to TRBJ1-2, with 7 nucleotides matching TRBD1. The length of the CDR3 is 17 residues. The germline CDR1 and CDR2 sequences are LGHDT and YNNKEL (reference sequence). After removal of 0 bases from V and 4 bases from J, the junction contained 11 bases not matched to a gene. CDR3 amino acids: CASSQEASDREPYGYTF. CDR3 DNA: TGTGCCAGCAGCCAAGAGGCGTCCGACAGGGAGCCCTATGGCTACACCTTC.

The chain uses TRBV7-9 and TRBJ1-2; unclear D gene. The CDR3 is 13 amino acids. Per germline, CDR1 SEHNR and CDR2 FQNEAQ (reference sequence). V lost 5 bases, J lost 8 bases, and 15 bases lay in between. CDR3 region: CASSPARPVGYTF. The DNA of the CDR3 is TGTGCCAGCAGCCCCGCACGTCCGGTCGGCTACACCTTC.

This clonotype was found many times. This chain connects TRBV28 to TRBJ1-1, with TRBD1 identical over 7 bases. The J segment lost 4 bases and the V segment lost 0 bases, leaving 5 bases of the junction unmatched. CDR1 is MDHEN, CDR2 SYDVKM, per germline. The CDR3 length is 15 residues. CDR3 DNA: TGTGCCAGCAGTTTATGGCAGACAGGGACCACTGAAGCTTTCTTT. Amino acid sequence: CASSLWQTGTTEAFF.

This clonotype was recorded at least ten times. The chain employs TRBV5-1 and TRBJ2-3; maybe TRBD2 (6 bases). The CDR3 runs to 15 residues. Trimming left V 0 bases short and J 5 bases short, with 13 bases between. The germline gives CDR1 SGHRS, CDR2 YFSETQ. CDR3 region: CASSLGVGSGDTQYF. The DNA of the CDR3 is TGCGCCAGCAGCTTGGGGGTCGGGAGTGGAGATACGCAGTATTTT.

The V and J genes are TRBV7-3 and TRBJ2-5; D remains ambiguous. Germline CDR1 SGHTA, CDR2 FQGTGA. The CDR3 contains 13 residues. Trimming took 3 bases from V and 3 from J, leaving 8 bases between them. This chain's CDR3 is CASSFDGEETQYF. CDR3 DNA: TGTGCCAGCAGCTTCGACGGAGAAGAGACCCAGTACTTC. The whole variable domain, filled in from reference TRBV7-3 and TRBJ2-5, reads GAGVSQTPSNKVTEKGKYVELRCDPISGHTALYWYRQSLGQGPEFLIYFQGTGAADDSGLPNDRFFAVRPEGSVSTLKIQRTERGDSAVYLCASSFDGEETQYFGPGTRLLVL.